This is a list of T cell receptor beta chains from one sample in a study of blood T cell repertoires in COVID-19. Repertoires were generated with immunoSEQ multiplex PCR, while TCRdb's copy carries only in-frame clones and drops some. The sample shows under 200,000 clones, about 76% of them seen only once. Sample: peripheral blood. These receptors were obtained from a woman aged 40-49 years with COVID-19, enrolled during active disease. Each CDR3 is given with its conserved first and last residue. D genes are given only for firm matches. Size is stated for part of the rows, as once, few or many counts, or as a class when the clone is expanded.

clone size: .
V gene: TRBV7-2
D gene: .
J gene: TRBJ1-5
CDR3 protein: CASSLGDSNQPQHF
CDR3 DNA: TGTGCCAGCAGCTTAGGAGATAGCAATCAGCCCCAGCATTTT

clone size: .
V gene: TRBV9
D gene: .
J gene: TRBJ1-2
CDR3 protein: CASSVAGTADGYTF
CDR3 DNA: TGTGCCAGCAGCGTAGCGGGGACTGCAGACGGCTACACCTTC

clone size: .
V gene: TRBV3-1/TRBV3-2
D gene: TRBD1
J gene: TRBJ1-4
CDR3 protein: CASSPRTGATKLFF
CDR3 DNA: TGTGCCAGCAGCCCCCGGACAGGGGCGACGAAACTGTTTTTT

clone size: .
V gene: TRBV19
D gene: TRBD1
J gene: TRBJ2-1
CDR3 protein: CASRLPGQGVNEQFF
CDR3 DNA: TGTGCCAGTAGACTTCCGGGACAGGGTGTGAATGAGCAGTTCTTC

clone size: .
V gene: TRBV10-3
D gene: TRBD1
J gene: TRBJ2-1
CDR3 protein: CAISEFGTGNGNEQFF
CDR3 DNA: TGTGCCATCAGTGAGTTCGGGACAGGGAATGGCAATGAGCAGTTCTTC

clone size: .
V gene: TRBV7-8
D gene: TRBD2
J gene: TRBJ2-5
CDR3 protein: CASSLRGGVETQYF
CDR3 DNA: TGTGCCAGCAGCCTGCGGGGGGGAGTAGAGACCCAGTACTTC

clone size: .
V gene: TRBV6-5
D gene: .
J gene: TRBJ2-3
CDR3 protein: CASTSQVTGDTQYF
CDR3 DNA: TGTGCCAGCACCTCCCAGGTGACAGGAGATACGCAGTATTTT

clone size: .
V gene: TRBV5-6
D gene: TRBD1
J gene: TRBJ2-4
CDR3 protein: CASSPGQGAGNIQYF
CDR3 DNA: TGTGCCAGCAGCCCGGGACAGGGGGCAGGAAACATTCAGTACTTC

clone size: .
V gene: TRBV7-7
D gene: .
J gene: TRBJ1-6
CDR3 protein: CASSPGGGSPLHF
CDR3 DNA: TGTGCCAGCAGCCCGGGGGGAGGTTCACCCCTCCACTTT

clone size: .
V gene: TRBV5-4
D gene: TRBD2
J gene: TRBJ2-3
CDR3 protein: CASSLAGGSSGNTQYF
CDR3 DNA: TGTGCCAGCAGCTTGGCTGGCGGGAGTAGCGGGAATACGCAGTATTTT

clone size: .
V gene: TRBV30
D gene: .
J gene: TRBJ1-1
CDR3 protein: CAWALTFPYTEAFF
CDR3 DNA: TGTGCCTGGGCACTAACGTTTCCGTACACTGAAGCTTTCTTT

clone size: .
V gene: TRBV18
D gene: TRBD2
J gene: TRBJ2-7
CDR3 protein: CASSPGTSVPYEQYF
CDR3 DNA: TGTGCCAGCTCACCCGGGACTAGCGTCCCCTACGAGCAGTACTTC

clone size: .
V gene: TRBV7-7
D gene: TRBD1
J gene: TRBJ2-1
CDR3 protein: CASSRGQGSNNEQFF
CDR3 DNA: TGTGCCAGCAGCCGGGGACAGGGGAGTAACAATGAGCAGTTCTTC

clone size: .
V gene: TRBV4-2
D gene: TRBD1
J gene: TRBJ1-3
CDR3 protein: CASSQATGGANTIYF
CDR3 DNA: TGTGCCAGCAGCCAAGCGACAGGGGGCGCGAACACCATATATTTT

clone size: .
V gene: TRBV7-7
D gene: TRBD1
J gene: TRBJ1-1
CDR3 protein: CASSPGTGLEAFF
CDR3 DNA: TGTGCCAGCAGCCCCGGGACAGGGCTAGAAGCTTTCTTT

clone size: .
V gene: TRBV2
D gene: .
J gene: TRBJ2-1
CDR3 protein: CASSEDSNEQFF
CDR3 DNA: TGTGCCAGCAGTGAAGATAGCAATGAGCAGTTCTTC

clone size: .
V gene: TRBV7-9
D gene: .
J gene: TRBJ1-4
CDR3 protein: CASSLGGSYEKLFF
CDR3 DNA: TGTGCCAGCAGCTTAGGAGGGTCTTATGAAAAACTGTTTTTT

clone size: .
V gene: TRBV3-1/TRBV3-2
D gene: TRBD1
J gene: TRBJ1-1
CDR3 protein: CASSQGMGQGLGTEAFF
CDR3 DNA: TGTGCCAGCAGCCAAGGTATGGGACAGGGGTTAGGCACTGAAGCTTTCTTT

clone size: .
V gene: TRBV7-2
D gene: .
J gene: TRBJ1-1
CDR3 protein: CASSFSPGTPGGAFF
CDR3 DNA: TGTGCCAGCAGCTTTAGTCCCGGGACACCCGGAGGAGCTTTCTTT

clone size: .
V gene: TRBV30
D gene: TRBD1
J gene: TRBJ2-2
CDR3 protein: CAWSSTGVNTGELFF
CDR3 DNA: TGTGCCTGGAGTTCGACAGGGGTGAACACCGGGGAGCTGTTTTTT

clone size: .
V gene: TRBV7-2
D gene: TRBD1
J gene: TRBJ1-2
CDR3 protein: CASGGTAYGYTF
CDR3 DNA: TGTGCCAGCGGCGGGACAGCCTATGGCTACACCTTC

clone size: once
V gene: TRBV7-9
D gene: TRBD1
J gene: TRBJ2-1
CDR3 protein: CASDTGGALGEQFF
CDR3 DNA: TGTGCCAGCGACACAGGGGGCGCTCTGGGTGAGCAGTTCTTC

clone size: .
V gene: TRBV3-1/TRBV3-2
D gene: TRBD1
J gene: TRBJ2-7
CDR3 protein: CASSPGTGGPYEQYF
CDR3 DNA: TGTGCCAGCAGCCCCGGGACAGGGGGTCCCTACGAGCAGTACTTC

clone size: few
V gene: TRBV5-1
D gene: .
J gene: TRBJ1-1
CDR3 protein: CASSWGETNTEAFF
CDR3 DNA: TGCGCCAGCAGCTGGGGGGAGACGAACACTGAAGCTTTCTTT

clone size: .
V gene: TRBV9
D gene: TRBD2
J gene: TRBJ2-1
CDR3 protein: CASSPSLAGVGLEQFF
CDR3 DNA: TGTGCCAGCAGCCCTTCTCTAGCGGGGGTCGGGTTGGAGCAGTTCTTC

clone size: .
V gene: TRBV5-6
D gene: .
J gene: TRBJ2-2
CDR3 protein: CASSWRGTGELFF
CDR3 DNA: TGTGCCAGCAGCTGGCGGGGCACCGGGGAGCTGTTTTTT

clone size: .
V gene: TRBV6-2/TRBV6-3
D gene: TRBD2
J gene: TRBJ2-1
CDR3 protein: CASSISGGAHNEQFF
CDR3 DNA: TGTGCCAGCAGCATTAGCGGGGGGGCCCACAATGAGCAGTTCTTC

clone size: .
V gene: TRBV7-8
D gene: .
J gene: TRBJ1-4
CDR3 protein: CASSLVGATGEKLFF
CDR3 DNA: TGTGCCAGCAGCTTAGTGGGAGCTACGGGGGAAAAACTGTTTTTT

clone size: .
V gene: TRBV19
D gene: .
J gene: TRBJ1-1
CDR3 protein: CASSIRGHTEAFF
CDR3 DNA: TGTGCCAGTAGTATTCGCGGCCACACTGAAGCTTTCTTT

clone size: .
V gene: TRBV7-2
D gene: TRBD2
J gene: TRBJ2-7
CDR3 protein: CASRERLAGGYEQYF
CDR3 DNA: TGTGCCAGCAGGGAAAGACTAGCGGGGGGATACGAGCAGTACTTC

clone size: few
V gene: TRBV19
D gene: .
J gene: TRBJ1-2
CDR3 protein: CASRTGLYGYTF
CDR3 DNA: TGTGCCAGTAGAACAGGGCTCTATGGCTACACCTTC

clone size: once
V gene: TRBV3-1/TRBV3-2
D gene: .
J gene: TRBJ1-1
CDR3 protein: CASSLHSGSTEAFF
CDR3 DNA: TGTGCCAGCAGCCTACATTCCGGGAGTACTGAAGCTTTCTTT

clone size: few
V gene: TRBV6-2/TRBV6-3
D gene: .
J gene: TRBJ1-2
CDR3 protein: CASSFSPRQKDGYTF
CDR3 DNA: TGTGCCAGCAGTTTCTCGCCCCGACAGAAGGATGGCTACACCTTC

clone size: .
V gene: TRBV23-1
D gene: TRBD2
J gene: TRBJ2-1
CDR3 protein: CASSRLAGDPYNEQFF
CDR3 DNA: TGCGCCAGCAGTCGACTAGCGGGAGACCCCTACAATGAGCAGTTCTTC

clone size: .
V gene: TRBV5-5
D gene: .
J gene: TRBJ1-1
CDR3 protein: CASSQRTVNTEAFF
CDR3 DNA: TGTGCCAGCAGCCAGAGGACAGTTAACACTGAAGCTTTCTTT

clone size: .
V gene: TRBV13
D gene: TRBD2
J gene: TRBJ2-3
CDR3 protein: CASSHTSGVIKGTDTQYF
CDR3 DNA: TGTGCCAGCAGCCACACTAGCGGGGTAATAAAGGGCACAGATACGCAGTATTTT

clone size: .
V gene: TRBV4-2
D gene: TRBD2
J gene: TRBJ2-3
CDR3 protein: CASSQSLWTSGRADTQYF
CDR3 DNA: TGTGCCAGCAGCCAATCCCTTTGGACTAGCGGGAGGGCAGATACGCAGTATTTT

clone size: .
V gene: TRBV5-5
D gene: TRBD2
J gene: TRBJ2-1
CDR3 protein: CASSLYSGGARYNEQFF
CDR3 DNA: TGTGCCAGCAGCTTGTATAGCGGGGGGGCGAGGTACAATGAGCAGTTCTTC

clone size: .
V gene: TRBV18
D gene: TRBD1
J gene: TRBJ1-1
CDR3 protein: CASSPLPGQGNTEAFF
CDR3 DNA: TGTGCCAGCTCACCACTACCGGGACAGGGGAACACTGAAGCTTTCTTT

clone size: .
V gene: TRBV7-2
D gene: TRBD1
J gene: TRBJ1-1
CDR3 protein: CASSLQTGEETEAFF
CDR3 DNA: TGTGCCAGCAGCTTACAAACAGGGGAGGAAACTGAAGCTTTCTTT

clone size: .
V gene: TRBV19
D gene: .
J gene: TRBJ1-5
CDR3 protein: CASSPLDYPSNQPQHF
CDR3 DNA: TGTGCCAGTAGTCCGCTGGACTACCCCAGCAATCAGCCCCAGCATTTT

clone size: .
V gene: TRBV25-1
D gene: .
J gene: TRBJ1-1
CDR3 protein: CASSEAGLNTEAFF
CDR3 DNA: TGTGCCAGCAGTGAGGCAGGCTTGAACACTGAAGCTTTCTTT

clone size: .
V gene: TRBV30
D gene: .
J gene: TRBJ1-2
CDR3 protein: CAWVPGGQEYGYTF
CDR3 DNA: TGTGCCTGGGTCCCGGGCGGGCAGGAATATGGCTACACCTTC

clone size: .
V gene: TRBV27
D gene: TRBD2
J gene: TRBJ2-7
CDR3 protein: CASTSRGLAGESEQYF
CDR3 DNA: TGTGCCAGCACCTCGCGGGGACTAGCGGGAGAATCCGAGCAGTACTTC

clone size: few
V gene: TRBV27
D gene: TRBD1
J gene: TRBJ1-5
CDR3 protein: CASSLFRGNQPQHF
CDR3 DNA: TGTGCCAGCAGTTTATTCAGGGGGAATCAGCCCCAGCATTTT

clone size: once
V gene: TRBV30
D gene: .
J gene: TRBJ1-6
CDR3 protein: CAWDGNSPLHF
CDR3 DNA: TGTGCCTGGGACGGTAATTCACCCCTCCACTTT

clone size: .
V gene: TRBV10-3
D gene: .
J gene: TRBJ2-5
CDR3 protein: CAISESRETQYF
CDR3 DNA: TGTGCCATCAGTGAGTCCAGAGAGACCCAGTACTTC

clone size: .
V gene: TRBV27
D gene: .
J gene: TRBJ1-5
CDR3 protein: CASSPRGGNQPQHF
CDR3 DNA: TGTGCCAGCAGTCCGCGGGGGGGCAATCAGCCCCAGCATTTT

clone size: .
V gene: TRBV20-1
D gene: .
J gene: TRBJ1-1
CDR3 protein: CSASLSNSGTEAFF
CDR3 DNA: TGCAGTGCTAGTCTTTCCAACAGTGGCACTGAAGCTTTCTTT

clone size: .
V gene: TRBV7-2
D gene: TRBD1
J gene: TRBJ2-6
CDR3 protein: CASSRDRGSGANVLTF
CDR3 DNA: TGTGCCAGCAGCCGGGACAGGGGGAGCGGGGCCAACGTCCTGACTTTC

clone size: .
V gene: TRBV24-1
D gene: TRBD1
J gene: TRBJ2-2
CDR3 protein: CATSDPPGQGNTGELFF
CDR3 DNA: TGTGCCACCAGTGACCCCCCGGGACAGGGAAACACCGGGGAGCTGTTTTTT

clone size: .
V gene: TRBV6-5
D gene: TRBD1
J gene: TRBJ1-3
CDR3 protein: CASSYSQGTGNTIYF
CDR3 DNA: TGTGCCAGCAGTTACTCACAGGGGACTGGAAACACCATATATTTT

clone size: .
V gene: TRBV9
D gene: .
J gene: TRBJ1-3
CDR3 protein: CASSGGVVGNTIYF
CDR3 DNA: TGTGCCAGCAGCGGGGGGGTAGTAGGAAACACCATATATTTT

clone size: .
V gene: TRBV28
D gene: .
J gene: TRBJ2-7
CDR3 protein: CASRSRRGIYYEQYF
CDR3 DNA: TGTGCCAGCCGTTCAAGGAGGGGCATCTATTACGAGCAGTACTTC

clone size: .
V gene: TRBV27
D gene: .
J gene: TRBJ2-5
CDR3 protein: CASSRRGEETQYF
CDR3 DNA: TGTGCCAGCAGTCGGAGGGGTGAGGAGACCCAGTACTTC

clone size: .
V gene: TRBV24-1
D gene: TRBD2
J gene: TRBJ2-7
CDR3 protein: CATSVRRESPYEQYF
CDR3 DNA: TGTGCCACCAGTGTCAGGCGGGAGAGTCCCTACGAGCAGTACTTC

clone size: .
V gene: TRBV19
D gene: .
J gene: TRBJ1-1
CDR3 protein: CASSIGGSGTEAFF
CDR3 DNA: TGTGCCAGTAGTATTGGCGGGTCCGGCACTGAAGCTTTCTTT

clone size: .
V gene: TRBV7-9
D gene: .
J gene: TRBJ2-7
CDR3 protein: CASTPPSSEQYF
CDR3 DNA: TGTGCCAGCACGCCTCCTAGCTCCGAGCAGTACTTC

clone size: .
V gene: TRBV9
D gene: .
J gene: TRBJ2-5
CDR3 protein: CASSVAVGGPRLETQYF
CDR3 DNA: TGTGCCAGCAGCGTAGCAGTAGGTGGGCCCCGGCTAGAGACCCAGTACTTC

clone size: .
V gene: TRBV6-5
D gene: TRBD2
J gene: TRBJ2-7
CDR3 protein: CASSYGAGASYEQYF
CDR3 DNA: TGTGCCAGCAGTTACGGGGCGGGAGCCTCCTACGAGCAGTACTTC